Described below is a single TCR beta chain sequence and its context. The data originate from a study of shared clonotypes between healthy human individuals. Assay: immunoSEQ multiplex PCR; the TCRdb copy retains only in-frame clones and omits some. Among around 1.6 million clones listed, 95% to 99% were seen once. Germline V CDR1 and CDR2: SEHNR, FQNEAQ (reference sequence). The CDR3 consists of 13 residues. Trimming stripped 7 bases from V and 9 bases from J, with 16 bases between. J is TRBJ1-3 and V is TRBV7-9, with unresolved D. Input material: naive CD4+ T cells sorted from blood. Subset described: CD45RA+ positively selected. This clonotype originated in a young man in good health. The CDR3 here is CASTKAEGGTIYF. In DNA form, the CDR3 reads TGTGCCAGCACCAAGGCAGAAGGAGGCACCATATATTTT.